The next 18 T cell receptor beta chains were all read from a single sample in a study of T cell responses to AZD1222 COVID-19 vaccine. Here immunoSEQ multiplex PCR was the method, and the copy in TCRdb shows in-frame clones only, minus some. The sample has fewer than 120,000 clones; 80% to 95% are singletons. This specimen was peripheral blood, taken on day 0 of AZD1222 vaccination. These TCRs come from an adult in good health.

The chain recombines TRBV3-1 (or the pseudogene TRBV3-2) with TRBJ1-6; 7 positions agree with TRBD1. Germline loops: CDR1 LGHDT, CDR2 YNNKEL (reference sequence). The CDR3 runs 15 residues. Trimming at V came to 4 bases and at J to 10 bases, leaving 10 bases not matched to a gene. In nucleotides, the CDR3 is TGTGCCAGCAGCCCTCCCGGGACAGAGGGCTCACCCCTCCACTTT. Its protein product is CASSPPGTEGSPLHF.

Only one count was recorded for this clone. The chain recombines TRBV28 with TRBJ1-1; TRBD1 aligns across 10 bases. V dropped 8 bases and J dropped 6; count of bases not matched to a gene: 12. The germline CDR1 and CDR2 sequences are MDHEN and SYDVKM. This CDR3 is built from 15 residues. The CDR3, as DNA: TGTGCCAGCGGACCCGGGACAGGGGTTCGGGCTGAAGCTTTCTTT. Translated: CASGPGTGVRAEAFF.

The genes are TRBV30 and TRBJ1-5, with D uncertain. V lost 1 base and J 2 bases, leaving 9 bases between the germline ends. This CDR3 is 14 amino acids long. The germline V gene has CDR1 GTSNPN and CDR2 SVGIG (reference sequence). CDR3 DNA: TGTGCCTGGAGTGCCAGGTCGGGCAATCAGCCCCAGCATTTT. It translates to CAWSARSGNQPQHF.

The CDR3 DNA reads TGTGCAAGTCGCTTAGCGATTGAGGAGGGGCGCACCGGGGAGCTGTTTTTT. It translates to CASRLAIEEGRTGELFF. This chain links TRBV12-2 with TRBJ2-2; no DNA check was done on the table's D call, TRBD2. TRBV12-2 corresponds to a pseudogene. The CDR3 is 17 amino acids.

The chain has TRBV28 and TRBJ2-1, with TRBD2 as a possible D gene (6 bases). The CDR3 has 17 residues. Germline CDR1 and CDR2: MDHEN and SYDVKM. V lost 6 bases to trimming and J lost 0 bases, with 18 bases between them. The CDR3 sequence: CASSSSGFRSSYNEQFF. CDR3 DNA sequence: TGTGCCAGCAGCAGTAGCGGTTTCCGGAGCTCCTACAATGAGCAGTTCTTC.

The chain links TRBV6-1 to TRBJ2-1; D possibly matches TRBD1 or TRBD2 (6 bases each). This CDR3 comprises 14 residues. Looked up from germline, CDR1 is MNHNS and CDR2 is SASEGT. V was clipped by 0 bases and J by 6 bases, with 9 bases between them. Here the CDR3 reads CASSEAGGGNEQFF. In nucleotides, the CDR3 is TGTGCCAGCAGTGAAGCTGGAGGGGGCAATGAGCAGTTCTTC.

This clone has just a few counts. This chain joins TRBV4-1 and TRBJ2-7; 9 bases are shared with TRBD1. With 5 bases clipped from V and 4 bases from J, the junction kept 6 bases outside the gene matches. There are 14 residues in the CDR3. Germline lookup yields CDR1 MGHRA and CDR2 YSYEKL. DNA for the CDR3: TGCGCCAGCAGCTCCGGGACAGGGTTATACGAGCAGTACTTC. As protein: CASSSGTGLYEQYF.

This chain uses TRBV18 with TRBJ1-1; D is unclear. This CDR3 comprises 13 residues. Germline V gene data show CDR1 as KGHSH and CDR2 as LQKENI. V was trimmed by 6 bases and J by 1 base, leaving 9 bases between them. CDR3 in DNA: TGTGCCAGCTCCCCGAACAGGAACACTGAAGCTTTCTTT. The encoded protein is CASSPNRNTEAFF. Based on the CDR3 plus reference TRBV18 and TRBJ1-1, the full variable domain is NAGVMQNPRHLVRRRGQEARLRCSPMKGHSHVYWYRQLPEEGLKFMVYLQKENIIDESGMPKERFSAEFPKEGPSILRIQQVVRGDSAAYFCASSPNRNTEAFFGQGTRLTVV.

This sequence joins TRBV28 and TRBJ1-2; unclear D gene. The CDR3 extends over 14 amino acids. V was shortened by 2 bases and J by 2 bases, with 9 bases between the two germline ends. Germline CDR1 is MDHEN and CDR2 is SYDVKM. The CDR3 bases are TGTGCCAGCAGTTTAAGGGCACCCAACTATGGCTACACCTTC. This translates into CASSLRAPNYGYTF.

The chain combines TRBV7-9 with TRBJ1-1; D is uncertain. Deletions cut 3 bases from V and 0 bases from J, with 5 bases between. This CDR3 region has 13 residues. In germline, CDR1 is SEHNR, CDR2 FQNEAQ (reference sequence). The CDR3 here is CASSFDMNTEAFF. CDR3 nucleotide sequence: TGTGCCAGCAGCTTCGATATGAACACTGAAGCTTTCTTT.

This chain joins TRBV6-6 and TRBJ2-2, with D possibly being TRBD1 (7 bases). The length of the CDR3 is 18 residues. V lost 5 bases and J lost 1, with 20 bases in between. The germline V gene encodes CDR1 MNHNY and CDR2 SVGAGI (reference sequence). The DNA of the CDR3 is TGTGCCAGCAGTCGGGGGACAGCCGGAGGCTTGAACACCGGGGAGCTGTTTTTT. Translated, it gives CASSRGTAGGLNTGELFF.

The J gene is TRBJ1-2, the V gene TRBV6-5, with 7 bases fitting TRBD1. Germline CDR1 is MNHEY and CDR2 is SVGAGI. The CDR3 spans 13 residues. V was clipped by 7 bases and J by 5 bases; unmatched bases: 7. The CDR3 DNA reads TGTGCCAGCAATAGGGACAGCTCATATGGCTACACCTTC. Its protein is CASNRDSSYGYTF.

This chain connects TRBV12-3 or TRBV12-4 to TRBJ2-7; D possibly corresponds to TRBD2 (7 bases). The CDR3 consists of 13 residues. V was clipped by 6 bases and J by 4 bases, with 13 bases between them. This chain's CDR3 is CASSQGREYEQYF. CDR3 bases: TGTGCCAGCAGCCAGGGGAGGGAATACGAGCAGTACTTC.

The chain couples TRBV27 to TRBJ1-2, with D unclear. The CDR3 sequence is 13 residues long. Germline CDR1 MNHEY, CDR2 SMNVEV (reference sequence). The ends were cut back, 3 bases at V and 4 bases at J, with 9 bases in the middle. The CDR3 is CASSLAESYGYTF. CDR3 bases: TGTGCCAGCAGTTTGGCAGAGAGCTATGGCTACACCTTC.

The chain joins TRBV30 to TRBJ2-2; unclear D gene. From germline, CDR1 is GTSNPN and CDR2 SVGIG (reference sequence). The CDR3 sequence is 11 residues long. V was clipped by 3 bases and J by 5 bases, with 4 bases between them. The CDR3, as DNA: TGTGCCTGGAGCGCGACCGGGGAGCTGTTTTTT. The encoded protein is CAWSATGELFF.

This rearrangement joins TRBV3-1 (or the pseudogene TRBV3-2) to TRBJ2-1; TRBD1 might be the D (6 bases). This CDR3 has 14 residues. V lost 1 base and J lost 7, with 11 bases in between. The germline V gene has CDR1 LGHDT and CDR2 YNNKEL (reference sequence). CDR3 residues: CASSQARQGNEQFF. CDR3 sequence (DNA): TGTGCCAGCAGCCAAGCCCGGCAGGGGAATGAGCAGTTCTTC.

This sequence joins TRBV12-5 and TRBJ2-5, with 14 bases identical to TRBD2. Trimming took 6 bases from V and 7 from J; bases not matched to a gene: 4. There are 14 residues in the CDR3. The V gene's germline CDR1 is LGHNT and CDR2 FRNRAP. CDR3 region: CASGLGTSGGTQYF. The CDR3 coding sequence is TGTGCTAGTGGCCTCGGGACTAGCGGGGGGACCCAGTACTTC.

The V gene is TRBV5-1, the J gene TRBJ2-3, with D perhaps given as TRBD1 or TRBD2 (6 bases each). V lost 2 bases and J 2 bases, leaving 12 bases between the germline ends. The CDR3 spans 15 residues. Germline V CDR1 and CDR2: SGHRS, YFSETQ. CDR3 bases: TGCGCCAGCAGCTTTTCGGGGGCCCCCACAGATACGCAGTATTTT. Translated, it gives CASSFSGAPTDTQYF.